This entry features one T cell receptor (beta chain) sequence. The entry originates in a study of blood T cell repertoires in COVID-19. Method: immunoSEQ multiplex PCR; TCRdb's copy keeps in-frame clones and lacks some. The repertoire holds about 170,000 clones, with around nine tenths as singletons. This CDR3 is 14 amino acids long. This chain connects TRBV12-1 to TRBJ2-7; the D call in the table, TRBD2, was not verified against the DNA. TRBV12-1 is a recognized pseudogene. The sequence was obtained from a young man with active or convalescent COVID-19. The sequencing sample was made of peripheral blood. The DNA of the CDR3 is TGTGCCAGCAGCTTGGAGGTCCTTACCTACGAGCAGTACTTC. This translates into CASSLEVLTYEQYF.